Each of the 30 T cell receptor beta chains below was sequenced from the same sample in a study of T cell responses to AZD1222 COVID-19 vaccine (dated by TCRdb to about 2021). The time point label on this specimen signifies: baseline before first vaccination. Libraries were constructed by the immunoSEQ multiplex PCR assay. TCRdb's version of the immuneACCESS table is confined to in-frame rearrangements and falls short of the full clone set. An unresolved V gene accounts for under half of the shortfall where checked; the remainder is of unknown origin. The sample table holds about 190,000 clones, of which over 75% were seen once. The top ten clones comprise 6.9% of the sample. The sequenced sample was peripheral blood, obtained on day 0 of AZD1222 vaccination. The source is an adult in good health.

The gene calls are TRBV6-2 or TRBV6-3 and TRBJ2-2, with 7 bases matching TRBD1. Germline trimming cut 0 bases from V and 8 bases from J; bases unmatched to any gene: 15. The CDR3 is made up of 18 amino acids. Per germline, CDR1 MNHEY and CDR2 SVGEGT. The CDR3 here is CASSYSTQSHRGTGELFF. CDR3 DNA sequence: TGTGCCAGCAGTTACTCGACCCAATCGCACAGGGGTACGGGGGAGCTGTTTTTT.

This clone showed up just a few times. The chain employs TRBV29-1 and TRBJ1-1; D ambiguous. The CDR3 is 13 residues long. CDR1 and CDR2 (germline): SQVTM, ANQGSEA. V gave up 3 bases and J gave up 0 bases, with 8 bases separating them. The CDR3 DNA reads TGCAGCGTTGAGGGTCACCTGAACACTGAAGCTTTCTTT. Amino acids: CSVEGHLNTEAFF.

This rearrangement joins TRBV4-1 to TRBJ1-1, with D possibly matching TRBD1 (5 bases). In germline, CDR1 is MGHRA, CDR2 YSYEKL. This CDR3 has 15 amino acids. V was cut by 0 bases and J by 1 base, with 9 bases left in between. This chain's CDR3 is CASSQERQTNTEAFF. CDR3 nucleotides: TGCGCCAGCAGCCAAGAACGACAGACGAACACTGAAGCTTTCTTT.

CDR3 in amino acids: CASSVGKQASSGNTIYF. For the CDR3, the DNA is TGTGCCAGCAGCGTAGGAAAACAGGCAAGCTCTGGAAACACCATATATTTT. The gene calls are TRBV9 and TRBJ1-3; a possible D gene is TRBD1 (5 bases). This CDR3 contains 17 residues. V was clipped by 0 bases and J by 0 bases, with 13 bases between them. The germline V gene encodes CDR1 SGDLS and CDR2 YYNGEE.

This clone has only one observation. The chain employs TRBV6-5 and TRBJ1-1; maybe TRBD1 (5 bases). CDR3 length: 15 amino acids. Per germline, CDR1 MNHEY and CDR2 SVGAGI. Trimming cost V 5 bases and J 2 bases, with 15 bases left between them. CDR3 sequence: CASSTAGTHNTEAFF. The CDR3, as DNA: TGTGCCAGCAGTACCGCCGGGACCCACAACACTGAAGCTTTCTTT.

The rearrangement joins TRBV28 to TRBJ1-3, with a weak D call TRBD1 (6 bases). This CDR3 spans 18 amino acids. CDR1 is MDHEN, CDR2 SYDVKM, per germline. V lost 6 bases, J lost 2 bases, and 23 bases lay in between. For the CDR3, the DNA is TGTGCCAGCAGCCTGGGAGTGGAGGCGGGGGGCCCTGGAAACACCATATATTTT. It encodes CASSLGVEAGGPGNTIYF.

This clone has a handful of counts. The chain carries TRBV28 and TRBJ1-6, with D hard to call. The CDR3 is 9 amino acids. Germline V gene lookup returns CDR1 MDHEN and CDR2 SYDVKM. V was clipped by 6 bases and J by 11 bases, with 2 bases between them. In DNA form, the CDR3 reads TGTGCCAGCAGCCCACCCCTCCACTTT. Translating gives CASSPPLHF.

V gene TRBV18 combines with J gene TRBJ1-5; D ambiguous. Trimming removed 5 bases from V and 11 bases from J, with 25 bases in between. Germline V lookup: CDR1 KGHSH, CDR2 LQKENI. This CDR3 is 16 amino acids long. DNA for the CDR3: TGTGCCAGCTCATCCGCCGGATCAACTATAAATATTGCCCAGCATTTT. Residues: CASSSAGSTINIAQHF.

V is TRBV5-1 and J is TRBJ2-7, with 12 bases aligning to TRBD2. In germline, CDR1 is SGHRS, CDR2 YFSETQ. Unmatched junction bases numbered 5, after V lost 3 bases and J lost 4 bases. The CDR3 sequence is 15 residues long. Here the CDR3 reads CASSYSSGGAYEQYF. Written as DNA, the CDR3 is TGCGCCAGCAGCTACTCTAGCGGGGGGGCGTACGAGCAGTACTTC.

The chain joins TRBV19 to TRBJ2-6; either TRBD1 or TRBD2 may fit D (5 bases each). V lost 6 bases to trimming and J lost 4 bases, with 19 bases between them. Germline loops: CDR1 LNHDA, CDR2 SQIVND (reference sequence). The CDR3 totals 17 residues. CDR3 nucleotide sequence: TGTGCCAGTAGACCGGGACGGTGGGACCCCGGGGCCAACGTCCTGACTTTC. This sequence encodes CASRPGRWDPGANVLTF.

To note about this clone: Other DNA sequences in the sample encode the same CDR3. DNA of the CDR3: TGTGCCAGCAGTTGGGGACAGGGCAATCAGCCCCAGCATTTT. It codes for CASSWGQGNQPQHF. This sequence joins TRBV6-5 and TRBJ1-5; the match to TRBD1 covers 8 bases. This CDR3 is built from 14 residues. V shed 4 bases and J 2 bases; nucleotides not matched to a gene: 1. Per germline, CDR1 MNHEY and CDR2 SVGAGI.

CDR3 amino acids: CASSPAGAPYEQYF. For the CDR3, the DNA is TGTGCCAGCTCACCGGCGGGGGCGCCCTACGAGCAGTACTTC. The rearrangement joins TRBV18 to TRBJ2-7; TRBD2 is a possible D gene (7 bases). The CDR3 is made up of 14 amino acids. Germline V lookup: CDR1 KGHSH, CDR2 LQKENI. With 3 bases removed from V and 2 bases from J, the gap between germline ends came to 11 bases.

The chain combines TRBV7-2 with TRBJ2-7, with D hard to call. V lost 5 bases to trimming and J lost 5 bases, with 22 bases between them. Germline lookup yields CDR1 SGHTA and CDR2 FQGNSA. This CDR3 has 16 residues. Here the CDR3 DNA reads TGTGCCAGCAGCCCAATTAAGGTGGTAAGAAACCACGAGCAGTACTTC. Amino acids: CASSPIKVVRNHEQYF.

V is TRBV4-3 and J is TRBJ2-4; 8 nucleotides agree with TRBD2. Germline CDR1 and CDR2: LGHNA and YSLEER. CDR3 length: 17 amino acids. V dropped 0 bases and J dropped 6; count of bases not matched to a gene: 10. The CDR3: CASSQDAWRGEGNIQYF. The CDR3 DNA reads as TGCGCCAGCAGCCAAGATGCGTGGCGGGGGGAAGGAAACATTCAGTACTTC.

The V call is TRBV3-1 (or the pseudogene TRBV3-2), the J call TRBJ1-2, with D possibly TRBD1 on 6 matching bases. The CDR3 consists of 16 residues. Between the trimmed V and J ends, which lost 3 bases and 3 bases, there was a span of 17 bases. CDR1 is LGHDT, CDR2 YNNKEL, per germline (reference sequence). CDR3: CASSHTYLRGDYGYTF. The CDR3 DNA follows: TGTGCCAGCAGCCATACCTATTTAAGGGGGGACTATGGCTACACCTTC.

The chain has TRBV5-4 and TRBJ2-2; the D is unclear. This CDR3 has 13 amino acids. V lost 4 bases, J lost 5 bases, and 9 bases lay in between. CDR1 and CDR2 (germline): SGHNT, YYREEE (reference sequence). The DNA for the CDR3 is TGTGCCAGCAGCCATCCAGGAACCGGGGAGCTGTTTTTT. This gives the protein CASSHPGTGELFF.

The CDR3, as DNA: TGTGCCAGCAGCTTGATAGGGACAGATGAAAAACTGTTTTTT. Amino acids: CASSLIGTDEKLFF. The chain combines TRBV5-6 with TRBJ1-4, with 7 nucleotides matching TRBD1. The CDR3 contains 14 residues. CDR1 and CDR2 from the germline V gene are SGHDT and YYEEEE. V gave up 1 base and J gave up 6 bases; unmatched junction bases: 3.

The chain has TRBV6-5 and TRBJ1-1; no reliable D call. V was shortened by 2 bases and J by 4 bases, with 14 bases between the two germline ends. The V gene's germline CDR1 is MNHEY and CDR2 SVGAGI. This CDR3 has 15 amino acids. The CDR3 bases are TGTGCCAGCAGTTACGTCGAGGCGTGGGGCACTGAAGCTTTCTTT. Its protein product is CASSYVEAWGTEAFF.

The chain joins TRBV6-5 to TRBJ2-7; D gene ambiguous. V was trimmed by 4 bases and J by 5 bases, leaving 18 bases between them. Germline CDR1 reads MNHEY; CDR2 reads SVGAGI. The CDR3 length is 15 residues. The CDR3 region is CASSSWADLGDEQYF. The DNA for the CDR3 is TGTGCCAGCAGTTCCTGGGCAGACCTTGGGGACGAGCAGTACTTC.

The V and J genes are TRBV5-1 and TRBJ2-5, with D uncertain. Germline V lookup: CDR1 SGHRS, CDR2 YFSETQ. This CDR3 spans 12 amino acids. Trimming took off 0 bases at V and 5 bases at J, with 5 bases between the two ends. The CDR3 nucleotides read TGCGCCAGCAGCTTGGGTACGGAGACCCAGTACTTC. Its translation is CASSLGTETQYF. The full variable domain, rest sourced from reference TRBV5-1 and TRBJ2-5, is KAGVTQTPRYLIKTRGQQVTLSCSPISGHRSVSWYQQTPGQGLQFLFEYFSETQRNKGNFPGRFSGRQFSNSRSEMNVSTLELGDSALYLCASSLGTETQYFGPGTRLLVL.

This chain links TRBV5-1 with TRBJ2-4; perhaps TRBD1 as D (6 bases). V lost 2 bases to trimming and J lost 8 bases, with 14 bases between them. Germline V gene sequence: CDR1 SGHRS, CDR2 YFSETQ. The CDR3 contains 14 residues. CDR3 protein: CASSFWGQQDIQYF. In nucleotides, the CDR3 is TGCGCCAGCAGCTTTTGGGGGCAGCAGGACATTCAGTACTTC.

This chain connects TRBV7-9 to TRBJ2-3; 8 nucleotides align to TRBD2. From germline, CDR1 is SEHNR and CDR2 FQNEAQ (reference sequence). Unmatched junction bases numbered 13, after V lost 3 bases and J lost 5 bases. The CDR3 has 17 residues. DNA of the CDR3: TGTGCCAGCAGCTTCATAGCGGGGCAGCGGGTCGGAGATACGCAGTATTTT. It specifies CASSFIAGQRVGDTQYF.

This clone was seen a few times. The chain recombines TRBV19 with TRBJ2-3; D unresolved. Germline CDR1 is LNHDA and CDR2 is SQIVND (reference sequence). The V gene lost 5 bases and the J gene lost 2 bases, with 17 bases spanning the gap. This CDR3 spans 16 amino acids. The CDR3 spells CASSGIRIVNTDTQYF. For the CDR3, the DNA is TGTGCCAGTAGTGGGATCAGGATAGTGAACACAGATACGCAGTATTTT.

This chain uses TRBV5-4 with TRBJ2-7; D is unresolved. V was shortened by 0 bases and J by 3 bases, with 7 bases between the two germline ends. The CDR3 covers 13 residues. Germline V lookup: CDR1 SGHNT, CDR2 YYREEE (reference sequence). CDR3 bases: TGTGCCAGCAGCTTGGAACAGAGCTACGAGCAGTACTTC. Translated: CASSLEQSYEQYF.

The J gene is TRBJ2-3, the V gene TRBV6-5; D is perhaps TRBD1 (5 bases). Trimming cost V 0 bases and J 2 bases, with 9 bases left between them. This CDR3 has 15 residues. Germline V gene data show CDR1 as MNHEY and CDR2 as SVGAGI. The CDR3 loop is CASSYSGRPTDTQYF. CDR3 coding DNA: TGTGCCAGCAGTTACTCGGGGCGACCCACAGATACGCAGTATTTT.

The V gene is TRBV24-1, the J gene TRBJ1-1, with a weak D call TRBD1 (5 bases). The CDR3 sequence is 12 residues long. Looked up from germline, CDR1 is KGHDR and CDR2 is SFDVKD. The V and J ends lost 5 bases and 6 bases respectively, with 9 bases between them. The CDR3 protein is CATSGAQAEAFF. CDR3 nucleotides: TGTGCCACCAGTGGGGCACAGGCTGAAGCTTTCTTT.

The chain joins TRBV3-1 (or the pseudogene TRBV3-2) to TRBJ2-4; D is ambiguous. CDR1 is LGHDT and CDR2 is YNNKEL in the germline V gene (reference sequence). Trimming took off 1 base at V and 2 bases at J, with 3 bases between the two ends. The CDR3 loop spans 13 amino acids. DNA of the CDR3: TGTGCCAGCAGCCAAGGGACCAAAAACATTCAGTACTTC. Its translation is CASSQGTKNIQYF.

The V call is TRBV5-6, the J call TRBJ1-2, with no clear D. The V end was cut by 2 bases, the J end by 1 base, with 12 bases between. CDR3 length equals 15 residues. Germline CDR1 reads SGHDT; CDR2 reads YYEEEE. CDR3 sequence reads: CASSLYSGVNYGYTF. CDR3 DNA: TGTGCCAGCAGCTTATACAGCGGGGTTAACTATGGCTACACCTTC.

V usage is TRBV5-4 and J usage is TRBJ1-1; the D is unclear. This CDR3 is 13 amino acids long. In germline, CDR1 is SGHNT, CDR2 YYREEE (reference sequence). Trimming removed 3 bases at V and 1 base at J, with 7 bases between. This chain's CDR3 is CASSSLSNTEAFF. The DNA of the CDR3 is TGTGCCAGCAGCTCCCTCTCGAACACTGAAGCTTTCTTT.

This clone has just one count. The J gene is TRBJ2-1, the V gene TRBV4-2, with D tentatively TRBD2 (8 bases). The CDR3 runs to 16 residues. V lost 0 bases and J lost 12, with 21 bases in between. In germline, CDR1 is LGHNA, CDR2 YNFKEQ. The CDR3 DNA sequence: TGTGCCAGCAGCCAAGATAAGCGGGGGACAGCAATGAGGCAGTTCTTC. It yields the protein CASSQDKRGTAMRQFF.